This T cell receptor beta chain is drawn from a study of T cells in Graves' hyperthyroidism and ophthalmopathy. Participants, patients aged 18 to 65, had newly diagnosed hyperthyroidism with a duration under 2 months. The PBMCs were taken from more than 8 ml of fresh peripheral blood. TCR beta CDR3 regions were amplified from RNA transcripts. The study used the HTBI primer set for a first-round RT-PCR of the TCR CDR3. MiXCR, applied by TCRdb to the multiplex PCR reads, yields one record per CDR3 protein. The sample contains about 400,000 distinct CDR3 sequences, roughly 13% of which appear only once. This clonotype was seen repeatedly, ten times or more. Its antigen is unidentified. Trimming at V came to 6 bases and at J to 4 bases, leaving 9 bases not matched to a gene. CDR3 length: 15 residues. Germline V CDR1 and CDR2: MNHEY, SVGEGT. Notes on the study in general: Clonotypes that were expanded in thyroid above 0.001 mostly appeared in blood too.

The sample taken for sequencing was blood. The chain employs TRBV6-2 or TRBV6-3 and TRBJ1-2, with 9 bases fitting TRBD1. The clonotype originates from a woman under 30 with Graves' hyperthyroidism. The CDR3 loop is CASSLRETGGYGYTF. CDR3 sequence (DNA): TGTGCCAGCAGCCTGAGGGAGACAGGGGGCTATGGCTACACCTTC.